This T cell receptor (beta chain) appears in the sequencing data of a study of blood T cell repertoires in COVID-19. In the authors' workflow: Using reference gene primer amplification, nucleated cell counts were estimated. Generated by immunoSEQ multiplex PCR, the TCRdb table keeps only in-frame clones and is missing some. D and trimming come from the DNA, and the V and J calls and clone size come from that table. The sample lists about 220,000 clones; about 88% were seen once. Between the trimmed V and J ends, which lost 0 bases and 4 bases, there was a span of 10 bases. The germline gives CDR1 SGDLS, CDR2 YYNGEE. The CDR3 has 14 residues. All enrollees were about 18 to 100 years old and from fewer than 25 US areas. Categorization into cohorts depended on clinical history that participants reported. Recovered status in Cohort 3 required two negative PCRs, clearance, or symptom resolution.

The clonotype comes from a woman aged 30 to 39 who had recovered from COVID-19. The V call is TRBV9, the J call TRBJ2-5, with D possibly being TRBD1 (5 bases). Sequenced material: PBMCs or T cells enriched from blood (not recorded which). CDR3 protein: CASSVDPQGETQYF. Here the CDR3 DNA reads TGTGCCAGCAGCGTAGATCCCCAGGGAGAGACCCAGTACTTC.